Described below is a single T cell receptor beta chain sequence and its context. Original processing notes: Amplification with reference gene primers provided the estimates of nucleated cell counts. Sequencing used immunoSEQ multiplex PCR; TCRdb keeps in-frame clones, though not all of them. V, J and clone size derive from that table, while D and trimming were established from the DNA sequence. The sample has around 200,000 clones, around 89% seen once. The sample belongs to a study of blood T cell repertoires in COVID-19. Study information: There were acute and convalescent COVID-19 samples, and they came from the United States, Italy and Spain. T cells, B-cell-depleted T cells, or PBMCs supplied cDNA or gDNA.

V dropped 5 bases and J dropped 3; count of bases not matched to a gene: 8. Germline values: CDR1 SGHAT, CDR2 FQDESV (reference sequence). The CDR3 extends over 16 amino acids. The sequenced material came from peripheral blood. This TCR was recovered from a man aged 50 to 59 with acute or convalescent COVID-19. The chain is built from TRBV11-1 and TRBJ2-5; 11 bases line up with TRBD2. The CDR3 region is CASSRPQGLAEETQYF. The CDR3, as DNA: TGTGCCAGCAGCCGACCCCAGGGACTAGCGGAAGAGACCCAGTACTTC.